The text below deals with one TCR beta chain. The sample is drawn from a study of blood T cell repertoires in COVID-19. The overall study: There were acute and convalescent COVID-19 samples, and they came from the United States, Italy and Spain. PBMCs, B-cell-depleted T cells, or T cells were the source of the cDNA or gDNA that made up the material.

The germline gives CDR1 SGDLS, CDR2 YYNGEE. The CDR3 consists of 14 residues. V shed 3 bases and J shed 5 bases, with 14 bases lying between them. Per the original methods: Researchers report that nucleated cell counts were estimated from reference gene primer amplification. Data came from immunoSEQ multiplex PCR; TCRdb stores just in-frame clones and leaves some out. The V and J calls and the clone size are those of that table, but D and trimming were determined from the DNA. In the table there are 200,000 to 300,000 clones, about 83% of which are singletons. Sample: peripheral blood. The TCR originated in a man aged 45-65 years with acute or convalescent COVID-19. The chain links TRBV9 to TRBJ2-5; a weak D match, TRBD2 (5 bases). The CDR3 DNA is TGTGCCAGCAGCGCAGCCGGGGTGGGGGAGACCCAGTACTTC. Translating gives CASSAAGVGETQYF. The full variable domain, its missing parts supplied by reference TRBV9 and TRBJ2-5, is DSGVTQTPKHLITATGQRVTLRCSPRSGDLSVYWYQQSLDQGLQFLIQYYNGEERAKGNILERFSAQQFPDLHSELNLSSLELGDSALYFCASSAAGVGETQYFGPGTRLLVL.